Shown below are 9 T cell receptor beta chains from a single sample sequenced in a study of blood T cell repertoires in COVID-19. The data were produced by immunoSEQ multiplex PCR, yet TCRdb's version contains in-frame clones alone and is incomplete. The data hold around 310,000 clones, with 90% observed a single time. Sequenced material: peripheral blood. These receptors all come from a woman aged 40 to 50 with COVID-19, enrolled during active disease.

This sequence joins TRBV30 and TRBJ1-6, with D unclear. This CDR3 spans 13 amino acids. V was trimmed by 0 bases and J by 7 bases, leaving 7 bases between them. In germline, CDR1 is GTSNPN, CDR2 SVGIG (reference sequence). This CDR3 reads CAWSVSWNSPLHF. The CDR3 DNA reads as TGTGCCTGGAGTGTAAGCTGGAATTCACCCCTCCACTTT.

J is TRBJ2-7 and V is TRBV5-6; 12 bases fit TRBD1. The V segment lost 4 bases and the J segment 3 bases; nucleotides outside the gene matches: 11. Per germline, CDR1 SGHDT and CDR2 YYEEEE. The CDR3 is made up of 17 amino acids. The CDR3 is CASSTLGDRGLFYEQYF. The DNA for the CDR3 is TGTGCCAGCAGCACCCTCGGGGACAGGGGGCTATTCTACGAGCAGTACTTC.

The chain employs TRBV3-1 (or the pseudogene TRBV3-2) and TRBJ2-5; 8 positions agree with TRBD2. The germline gives CDR1 LGHDT, CDR2 YNNKEL (reference sequence). The CDR3 is 14 amino acids. The ends lost 2 bases at V and 3 bases at J; junction bases unmatched: 2. CDR3 loop: CASSQNSGEETQYF. In DNA, the CDR3 is TGTGCCAGCAGCCAAAATAGCGGGGAAGAGACCCAGTACTTC.

This clone was found a few times. J is TRBJ1-5 and V is TRBV19; 9 positions agree with TRBD1. This CDR3 spans 15 amino acids. V shed 3 bases and J 2 bases; nucleotides not matched to a gene: 2. Germline V gives CDR1 LNHDA, CDR2 SQIVND (reference sequence). The DNA of the CDR3 is TGTGCCAGTAGTATCACAGGGGGCGGCAATCAGCCCCAGCATTTT. It translates to CASSITGGGNQPQHF.

The CDR3 sequence is CASSPGGAISEAFF. CDR3 DNA sequence: TGTGCCAGCTCCCCGGGAGGGGCGATTTCTGAAGCTTTCTTT. This chain uses TRBV28 with TRBJ1-1; the D gene is possibly TRBD1 (5 bases). The germline CDR1 and CDR2 sequences are MDHEN and SYDVKM. The CDR3 totals 14 residues. V dropped 8 bases and J dropped 6 bases, with 19 bases sitting between them.

The chain uses TRBV4-3 and TRBJ1-4; a possible D gene is TRBD1 (5 bases). The CDR3 covers 17 residues. Germline CDR1 and CDR2: LGHNA and YSLEER. V was pared by 0 bases and J by 3 bases, with 14 bases between. This CDR3 reads CASSQDPRQQSNEKLFF. In DNA form, the CDR3 reads TGCGCCAGCAGCCAAGATCCCCGACAGCAGTCTAATGAAAAACTGTTTTTT.

The V and J genes are TRBV7-9 and TRBJ2-2; D might be TRBD2 (5 bases). The germline CDR1 and CDR2 sequences are SEHNR and FQNEAQ (reference sequence). The length of the CDR3 is 15 residues. V dropped 5 bases and J dropped 1 base, with 11 bases sitting between them. The CDR3 protein is CASSRLEVNTGELFF. The CDR3 nucleotides are TGTGCCAGCAGCCGTCTGGAGGTGAACACCGGGGAGCTGTTTTTT.

The chain combines TRBV2 with TRBJ1-3, with D perhaps matching TRBD1 (5 bases). Trimming cost V 9 bases and J 0 bases, with 18 bases left between them. The CDR3 is made up of 16 amino acids. Looked up from germline, CDR1 is SNHLY and CDR2 is FYNNEI. The CDR3 region has the DNA TGTGCCAGGAGATCCTACCAGGGCCACTCTGGAAACACCATATATTTT. Translated, it gives CARRSYQGHSGNTIYF. Based on the CDR3 plus reference TRBV2 and TRBJ1-3, the full variable domain is EPEVTQTPSHQVTQMGQEVILRCVPISNHLYFYWYRQILGQKVEFLVSFYNNEISEKSEIFDDQFSVERPDGSNFTLKIRSTKLEDSAMYFCARRSYQGHSGNTIYFGEGSWLTVV.

V and J are TRBV11-2 and TRBJ2-3; 10 bases line up with TRBD2. The germline CDR1 and CDR2 sequences are SGHAT and FQNNGV. This CDR3 is built from 16 residues. J lost 3 bases, V lost 5 bases, and 8 bases had no gene match. CDR3 loop: CASSSGTSELTDTQYF. CDR3 nucleotides: TGTGCCAGCAGCAGTGGGACTAGCGAGTTGACAGATACGCAGTATTTT.